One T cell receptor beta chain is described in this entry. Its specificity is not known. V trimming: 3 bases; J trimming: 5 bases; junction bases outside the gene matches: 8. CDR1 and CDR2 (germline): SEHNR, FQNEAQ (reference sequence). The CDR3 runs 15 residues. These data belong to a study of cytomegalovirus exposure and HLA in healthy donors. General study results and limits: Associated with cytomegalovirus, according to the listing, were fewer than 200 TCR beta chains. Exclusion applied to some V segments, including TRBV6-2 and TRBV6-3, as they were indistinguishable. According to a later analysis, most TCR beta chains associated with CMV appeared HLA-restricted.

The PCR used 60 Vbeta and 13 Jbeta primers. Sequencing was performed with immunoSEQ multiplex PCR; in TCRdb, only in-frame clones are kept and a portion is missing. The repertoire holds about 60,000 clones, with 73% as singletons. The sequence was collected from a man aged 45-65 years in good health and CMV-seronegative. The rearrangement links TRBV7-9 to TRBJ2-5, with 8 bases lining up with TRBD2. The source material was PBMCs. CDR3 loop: CASSFSGGHWETQYF. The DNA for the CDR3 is TGTGCCAGCAGCTTCAGCGGGGGCCACTGGGAGACCCAGTACTTC.